This T cell receptor (beta chain) comes out of a study of shared clonotypes between healthy human individuals. Whole-study results and caveats: Limitation of the genetic and exposure-history diversity represented came from the few donors.

This clone was found a few times. Its antigen is unknown. The data were produced by immunoSEQ multiplex PCR, yet TCRdb's version contains in-frame clones alone and is incomplete. This table holds just over 2,000,000 clones, about 95% found once. The CDR3 totals 14 residues. Trimming cost V 5 bases and J 10 bases, with 17 bases left between them. The germline V gene encodes CDR1 LNHDA and CDR2 SQIVND (reference sequence). The sequence was collected from a man younger than 30 in good health. The chain couples TRBV19 to TRBJ1-4; maybe TRBD1 (5 bases). Sequenced: naive CD4+ T cells sorted from blood. Subset here: CD45RA+ positively selected. CDR3 loop: CASSGTHGTGKLFF. The CDR3 nucleotides are TGTGCCAGTAGTGGGACCCACGGCACTGGAAAACTGTTTTTT.